These 23 T cell receptor beta chains were all obtained from the same sample, sequenced in a study of human T cells and chemical hapten exposure. TCRdb used MiXCR to reprocess the RACE reads, holding one entry per CDR3 protein. The sample has approximately 320,000 distinct CDR3 sequences, roughly 6% seen once. As for time point: pre-sensitization, week 0. The treatment was: therapeutic diphenylcyclopropenone sensitization with weekly scalp DPC. The source was whole blood, collected in connection with sensitization to the hapten diphenylcyclopropenone (DPC). These TCRs come from a woman aged 18-35 years with alopecia areata. Some clones in this sample may be carry-over from other donors' samples.

This clonotype has at least ten counts. V usage is TRBV7-3 and J usage is TRBJ2-7; D remains ambiguous. Germline CDR1 and CDR2: SGHTA and FQGTGA. The CDR3 extends over 13 amino acids. Deletions cut 4 bases from V and 6 bases from J, with 13 bases between. In DNA form, the CDR3 reads TGTGCCAGCAGCTCCCAAGGGCTGGGCGAGCAGTACTTC. Its protein product is CASSSQGLGEQYF.

This clonotype was counted at least ten times. The gene calls are TRBV24-1 and TRBJ1-2; D is unclear. V lost 4 bases, J lost 4 bases, and 12 bases lay in between. Germline values: CDR1 KGHDR, CDR2 SFDVKD. The CDR3 contains 14 residues. The DNA for the CDR3 is TGTGCCACCAGTGACGCCTCATGGAGCTATGGCTACACCTTC. Translation gives CATSDASWSYGYTF.

This clonotype occurred a few times. The rearrangement uses TRBV20-1 and TRBJ2-2; TRBD2 aligns across 7 bases. V dropped 1 base and J dropped 4; count of bases not matched to a gene: 3. This CDR3 has 14 amino acids. Germline assignment: CDR1 DFQATT and CDR2 SNEGSKA (reference sequence). The CDR3 nucleotides are TGCAGTGCTAGAGTTGGGGGGGGCACCGGGGAGCTGTTTTTT. This sequence encodes CSARVGGGTGELFF.

This clonotype was seen a few times. The J gene is TRBJ2-7, the V gene TRBV4-3; 7 bases align to TRBD1. CDR3 length: 16 residues. Germline-derived CDR1 and CDR2 are LGHNA and YSLEER. V lost 2 bases, J lost 5 bases, and 12 bases stayed unmatched. The CDR3 protein is CASSQQLNRGFDEQYF. CDR3 coding DNA: TGCGCCAGCAGCCAACAACTAAACAGGGGTTTCGACGAGCAGTACTTC.

Ten or more counts support this clonotype. The CDR3 coding sequence is TGCAGTGGGGTGGCTAGCGGTGAAGCTAGCACAGATACGCAGTATTTT. Translating gives CSGVASGEASTDTQYF. The rearrangement links TRBV20-1 to TRBJ2-3; 7 positions agree with TRBD2. Germline loops: CDR1 DFQATT, CDR2 SNEGSKA (reference sequence). The CDR3 has 16 residues. The V gene end was trimmed by 7 bases and the J gene end by 0 bases; junction bases not matched to a gene: 13.

This clonotype was found a few times. A much larger clone differs by one base, so this may be a read error. The V gene is TRBV12-3 or TRBV12-4, the J gene TRBJ1-1, with 7 bases that match TRBD1. V was clipped by 6 bases and J by 1 base; unmatched bases: 8. The length of the CDR3 is 15 residues. The CDR3 sequence is CASSPGDRPNTEAFF. CDR3 coding DNA: TGTGCCAGCAGCCCCGGGGACAGACCGAACACTGAAGCTTTCTTT.

As to this clonotype: Germline and junction disagree at one end, which may indicate a read error. The genes are TRBV25-1 and TRBJ2-7; a weak D match, TRBD1 (6 bases). Germline V lookup: CDR1 MGHDK, CDR2 SYGVNS. This CDR3 is 12 amino acids long. The CDR3 nucleotides read TGTGCCAGCAGCCGGACAGCCTACGAGCGGTACTTC. This encodes CASSRTAYERYF.

This clonotype was found many times. This CDR3 reads CASSGGDSNQPQHF. The CDR3, as DNA: TGTGCCAGCAGTGGAGGGGATAGCAATCAGCCCCAGCATTTT. V and J are TRBV28 and TRBJ1-5, with a possible D match to TRBD1 (5 bases). With 5 bases removed from V and 0 bases from J, the gap between germline ends came to 8 bases. The V gene's germline CDR1 is MDHEN and CDR2 SYDVKM. The CDR3 length is 14 residues. The whole variable domain, filled in from reference TRBV28 and TRBJ1-5, reads DVKVTQSSRYLVKRTGEKVFLECVQDMDHENMFWYRQDPGLGLRLIYFSYDVKMKEKGDIPEGYSVSREKKERFSLILESASTNQTSMYLCASSGGDSNQPQHFGDGTRLSIL.

The chain recombines TRBV12-5 with TRBJ1-2; D is possibly TRBD1 (5 bases). The germline CDR1 and CDR2 sequences are LGHNT and FRNRAP. Trimming stripped 0 bases from V and 5 bases from J, with 16 bases between. This CDR3 spans 16 amino acids. The CDR3, as DNA: TGTGCTAGTGGTTTGGTACTGGGCAGGGTGAGATATGGCTACACCTTC. Protein: CASGLVLGRVRYGYTF.

This clonotype was recorded at least ten times. The chain's CDR3 is CASSLASGGGDTQYF. In DNA form, the CDR3 reads TGCGCCAGCAGCTTGGCTAGCGGGGGCGGGGATACGCAGTATTTT. The V gene is TRBV5-1, the J gene TRBJ2-3; 10 bases fit TRBD2. V was pared by 0 bases and J by 6 bases, with 4 bases of the junction left unmatched. The germline gives CDR1 SGHRS, CDR2 YFSETQ. This CDR3 spans 15 amino acids.

This clonotype was counted many times. The CDR3 loop reads CAISDPGLAGGIDEQFF. For the CDR3, the DNA is TGTGCCATCAGTGACCCGGGACTAGCGGGGGGGATCGATGAGCAGTTCTTC. The chain couples TRBV10-3 to TRBJ2-1, with 16 bases identical to TRBD2. Per germline, CDR1 ENHRY and CDR2 SYGVKD. CDR3 size: 17 residues. V was pared by 3 bases and J by 8 bases, with 7 bases of the junction left unmatched.

This clonotype was recorded many times. V and J are TRBV7-8 and TRBJ2-5; D is unresolved. There are 11 residues in the CDR3. CDR1 and CDR2 from the germline V gene are SGHVS and FQNEAQ. The V end lost 6 bases, the J end lost 3 bases, and 5 bases lay between the germline ends. The CDR3 is CASRLEETQYF. The CDR3 region has the DNA TGTGCCAGCAGACTCGAAGAGACCCAGTACTTC.

This clonotype was counted between two and nine times. The chain combines TRBV20-1 with TRBJ2-1; the match to TRBD2 covers 10 bases. The CDR3 runs to 14 residues. Germline V gene sequence: CDR1 DFQATT, CDR2 SNEGSKA (reference sequence). Trimming took 4 bases from V and 7 from J; bases not matched to a gene: 7. The CDR3 bases are TGCAGTGCTATTGCTAGCGGGGGTCTTAATGAGCAGTTCTTC. Its protein product is CSAIASGGLNEQFF.

This clonotype was detected only a few times. The chain links TRBV15 to TRBJ1-5; 8 nucleotides match TRBD1. The CDR3 covers 14 residues. The germline CDR1 and CDR2 sequences are LNHNV and YYDKDF (reference sequence). V shed 4 bases, J shed 5 bases, and the junction held 4 bases outside the gene matches. CDR3 sequence (DNA): TGTGCCACCAGCATCGACAGGGGCCATCAGCCCCAGCATTTT. Its protein is CATSIDRGHQPQHF.

The chain uses TRBV6-2 or TRBV6-3 and TRBJ2-1, with 8 bases matching TRBD2. This CDR3 spans 16 amino acids. From germline, CDR1 is MNHEY and CDR2 SVGEGT. V shed 2 bases and J 4 bases; nucleotides not matched to a gene: 7. The CDR3: CASSYASGGLYNEQFF. Written as DNA, the CDR3 is TGTGCCAGCAGTTACGCGAGCGGGGGCCTGTACAATGAGCAGTTCTTC.

In its sample, this clonotype was seen a few times. This chain joins TRBV11-2 and TRBJ2-1; tentatively, D is TRBD1 (6 bases). This CDR3 is 18 amino acids long. The germline gives CDR1 SGHAT, CDR2 FQNNGV. The ends were cut back, 5 bases at V and 4 bases at J, with 24 bases in the middle. Here the CDR3 DNA reads TGTGCCAGCAGCCGACAGGATCTCGGGGCGGGCGCATACAATGAGCAGTTCTTC. Protein sequence: CASSRQDLGAGAYNEQFF. Full variable domain (rest looked up from reference TRBV11-2 and TRBJ2-1): EAGVAQSPRYKIIEKRQSVAFWCNPISGHATLYWYQQILGQGPKLLIQFQNNGVVDDSQLPKDRFSAERLKGVDSTLKIQPAKLEDSAVYLCASSRQDLGAGAYNEQFFGPGTRLTVL.

In this sample, this clonotype turned up many times. The chain has TRBV6-1 and TRBJ2-4, with D possibly being TRBD1 (5 bases). Germline lookup yields CDR1 MNHNS and CDR2 SASEGT. V was trimmed by 1 base and J by 1 base, leaving 26 bases between them. CDR3 length: 21 residues. The CDR3 loop is CASSEVALSGPYPRAKNIQYF. CDR3 sequence (DNA): TGTGCCAGCAGTGAAGTGGCCCTTTCAGGGCCCTACCCAAGGGCCAAAAACATTCAGTACTTC.

This clonotype has ten or more counts. The CDR3 is CASESVRSGANVLTF. The DNA of the CDR3 is TGTGCCAGCGAGTCAGTCCGATCTGGGGCCAACGTCCTGACTTTC. The chain links TRBV6-1 to TRBJ2-6; D not certain. CDR3 length: 15 residues. Germline V CDR1 and CDR2: MNHNS, SASEGT. Trimming took 8 bases from V and 1 from J, leaving 12 bases between them.

This clonotype showed up just a few times. The chain uses TRBV10-3 and TRBJ2-2; 8 nucleotides agree with TRBD1. This CDR3 comprises 16 residues. V shed 2 bases and J 2 bases; nucleotides not matched to a gene: 4. Germline CDR1 ENHRY, CDR2 SYGVKD. CDR3 coding DNA: TGTGCCATCAGTGAGAACAGGGGGGAAAACACCGGGGAGCTGTTTTTT. Amino acid sequence: CAISENRGENTGELFF.

This chain joins TRBV2 and TRBJ2-1; D possibly corresponds to TRBD2 (6 bases). Per the germline V gene, CDR1 is SNHLY and CDR2 is FYNNEI. The CDR3 has 14 amino acids. V was pared by 11 bases and J by 0 bases, with 14 bases between. In DNA, the CDR3 is TGTGCCCTGCAGCGGGCTAGCTCCTACAATGAGCAGTTCTTC. It is translated as CALQRASSYNEQFF.

The rearrangement uses TRBV5-4 and TRBJ2-1; the D gene is possibly TRBD1 (5 bases). Trimming took off 4 bases at V and 4 bases at J, with 9 bases between the two ends. Germline lookup yields CDR1 SGHNT and CDR2 YYREEE (reference sequence). CDR3 length equals 13 residues. This CDR3 is CASSQGLYNEQFF. The CDR3 coding sequence is TGTGCCAGCAGCCAGGGTCTTTACAATGAGCAGTTCTTC.

The chain links TRBV6-1 to TRBJ2-3; TRBD1 might be the D (5 bases). The V gene's germline CDR1 is MNHNS and CDR2 SASEGT. Trimming removed 3 bases at V and 4 bases at J, with 11 bases between. CDR3 size: 14 residues. CDR3 DNA sequence: TGTGCCAGCAGTGACACCCTGGGGCCAGATACGCAGTATTTT. It translates to CASSDTLGPDTQYF.

The chain employs TRBV15 and TRBJ2-3, with D perhaps matching TRBD1 (6 bases). There are 14 residues in the CDR3. Trimming took off 8 bases at V and 0 bases at J, with 12 bases between the two ends. CDR1 and CDR2 from the germline V gene are LNHNV and YYDKDF (reference sequence). For the CDR3, the DNA is TGTGCCACCGCAGGGGTAATTAGCACAGATACGCAGTATTTT. Protein: CATAGVISTDTQYF.